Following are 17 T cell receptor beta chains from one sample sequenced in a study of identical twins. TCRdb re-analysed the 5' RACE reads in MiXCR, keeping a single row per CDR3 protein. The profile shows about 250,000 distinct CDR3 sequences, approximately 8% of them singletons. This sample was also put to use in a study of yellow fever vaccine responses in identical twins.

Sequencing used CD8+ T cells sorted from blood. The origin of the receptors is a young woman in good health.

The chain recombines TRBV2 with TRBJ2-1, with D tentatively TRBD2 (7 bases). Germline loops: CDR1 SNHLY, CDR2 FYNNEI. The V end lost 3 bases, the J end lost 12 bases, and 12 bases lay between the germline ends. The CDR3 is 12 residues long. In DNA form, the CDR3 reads TGTGCCAGCAGTGACGGGGGGCCAGTGCAGTTCTTC. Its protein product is CASSDGGPVQFF.

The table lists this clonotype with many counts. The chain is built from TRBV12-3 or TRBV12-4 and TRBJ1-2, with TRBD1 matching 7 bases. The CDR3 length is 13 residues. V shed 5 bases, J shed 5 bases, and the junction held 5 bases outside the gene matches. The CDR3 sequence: CASSPGTAYGYTF. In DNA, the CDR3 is TGTGCCAGCAGTCCCGGGACAGCTTATGGCTACACCTTC.

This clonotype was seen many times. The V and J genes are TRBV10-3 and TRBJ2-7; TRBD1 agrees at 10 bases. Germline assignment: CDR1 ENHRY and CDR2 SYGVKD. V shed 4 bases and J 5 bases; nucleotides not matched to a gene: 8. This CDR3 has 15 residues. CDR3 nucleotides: TGTGCCATCAGTGGGCCGGGACAGGGGAGAAACGAGCAGTACTTC. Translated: CAISGPGQGRNEQYF.

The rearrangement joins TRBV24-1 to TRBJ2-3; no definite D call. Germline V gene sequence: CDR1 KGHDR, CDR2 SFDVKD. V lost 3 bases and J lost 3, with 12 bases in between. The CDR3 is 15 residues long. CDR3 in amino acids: CATSDAGVRTDTQYF. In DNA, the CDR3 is TGTGCCACCAGTGATGCAGGAGTCCGAACAGATACGCAGTATTTT.

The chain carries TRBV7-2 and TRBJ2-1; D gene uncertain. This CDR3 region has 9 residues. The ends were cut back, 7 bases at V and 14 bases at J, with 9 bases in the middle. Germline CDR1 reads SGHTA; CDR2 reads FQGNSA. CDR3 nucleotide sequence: TGTGCCAGCAACCCCGAGGAGTTCTTC. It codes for CASNPEEFF. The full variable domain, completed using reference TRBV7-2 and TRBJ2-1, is GAGVSQSPSNKVTEKGKDVELRCDPISGHTALYWYRQSLGQGLEFLIYFQGNSAPDKSGLPSDRFSAERTGGSVSTLTIQRTQQEDSAVYLCASNPEEFFGPGTRLTVL.

The CDR3 loop reads CASSFGLATGTDTQYF. Written as DNA, the CDR3 is TGCGCCAGCAGCTTTGGACTAGCAACTGGCACAGATACGCAGTATTTT. The chain uses TRBV4-1 and TRBJ2-3; TRBD2 aligns across 8 bases. Germline CDR1 reads MGHRA; CDR2 reads YSYEKL. V lost 5 bases to trimming and J lost 1 base; unmatched junction nucleotides: 8. CDR3 length: 16 residues.

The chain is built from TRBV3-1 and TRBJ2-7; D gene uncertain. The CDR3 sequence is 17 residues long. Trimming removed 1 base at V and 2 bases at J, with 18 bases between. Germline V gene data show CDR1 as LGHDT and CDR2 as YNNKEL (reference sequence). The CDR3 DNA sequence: TGTGCCAGCAGCCAAGGGATCACCTGGGGTGGGACCTACGAGCAGTACTTC. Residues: CASSQGITWGGTYEQYF.

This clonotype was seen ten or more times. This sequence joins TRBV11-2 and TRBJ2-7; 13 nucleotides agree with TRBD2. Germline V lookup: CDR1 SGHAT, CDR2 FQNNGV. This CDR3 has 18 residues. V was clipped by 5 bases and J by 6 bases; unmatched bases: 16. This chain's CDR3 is CASSPRTSGRSWRGEQYF. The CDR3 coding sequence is TGTGCCAGCAGCCCGAGGACTAGCGGGAGATCGTGGAGAGGCGAGCAGTACTTC.

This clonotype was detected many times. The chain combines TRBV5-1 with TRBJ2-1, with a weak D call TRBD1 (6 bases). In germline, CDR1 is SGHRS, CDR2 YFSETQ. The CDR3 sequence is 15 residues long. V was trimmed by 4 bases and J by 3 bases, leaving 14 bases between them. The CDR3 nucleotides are TGCGCCAGCAGCCCCAAGGGGGAAGGCTACAATGAGCAGTTCTTC. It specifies CASSPKGEGYNEQFF.

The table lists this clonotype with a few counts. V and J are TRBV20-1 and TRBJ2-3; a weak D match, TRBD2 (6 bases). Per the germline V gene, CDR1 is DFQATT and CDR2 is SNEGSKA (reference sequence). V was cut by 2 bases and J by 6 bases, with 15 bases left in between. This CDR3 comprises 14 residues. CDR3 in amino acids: CSARSWRAGDTQYF. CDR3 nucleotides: TGCAGTGCTAGAAGCTGGAGGGCTGGGGATACGCAGTATTTT.

CDR3 nucleotide sequence: TGTGCCAGCAGCGCGACTAGCGGGGATAGCTCCTACAATGAGCAGTTCTTC. Translating it yields CASSATSGDSSYNEQFF. The V call is TRBV9, the J call TRBJ2-1; TRBD2 aligns across 11 bases. V shed 3 bases, J shed 0 bases, and the junction held 5 bases outside the gene matches. The CDR3 has 17 residues. Looked up from germline, CDR1 is SGDLS and CDR2 is YYNGEE. Complete variable domain (other parts from reference TRBV9 and TRBJ2-1): DSGVTQTPKHLITATGQRVTLRCSPRSGDLSVYWYQQSLDQGLQFLIQYYNGEERAKGNILERFSAQQFPDLHSELNLSSLELGDSALYFCASSATSGDSSYNEQFFGPGTRLTVL.

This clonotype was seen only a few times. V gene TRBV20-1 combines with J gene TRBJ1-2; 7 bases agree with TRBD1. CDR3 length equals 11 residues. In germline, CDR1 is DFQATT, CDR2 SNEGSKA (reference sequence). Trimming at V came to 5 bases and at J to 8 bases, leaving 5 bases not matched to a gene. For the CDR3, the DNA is TGCAGTGCTTGGACAGGAGGAGGCTACACCTTC. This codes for CSAWTGGGYTF.

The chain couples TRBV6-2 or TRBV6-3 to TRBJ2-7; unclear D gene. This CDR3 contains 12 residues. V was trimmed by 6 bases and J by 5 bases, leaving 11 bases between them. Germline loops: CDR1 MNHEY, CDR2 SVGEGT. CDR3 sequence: CASSRPWDEQYV. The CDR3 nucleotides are TGTGCCAGCAGCAGACCCTGGGACGAGCAGTACGTC.

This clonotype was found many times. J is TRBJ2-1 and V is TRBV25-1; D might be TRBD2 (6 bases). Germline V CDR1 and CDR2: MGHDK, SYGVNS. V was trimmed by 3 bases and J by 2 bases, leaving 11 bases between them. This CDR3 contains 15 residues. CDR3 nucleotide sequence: TGTGCCAGCAGTGACCTAGCGCTTACCTACAATGAGCAGTTCTTC. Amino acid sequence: CASSDLALTYNEQFF.

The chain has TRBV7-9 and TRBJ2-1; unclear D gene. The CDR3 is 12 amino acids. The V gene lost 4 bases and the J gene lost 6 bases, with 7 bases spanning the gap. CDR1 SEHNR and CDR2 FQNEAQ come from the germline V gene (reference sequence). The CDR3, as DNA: TGTGCCAGCAGCTCGCCCCCCAATGAGCAGTTCTTC. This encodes CASSSPPNEQFF.

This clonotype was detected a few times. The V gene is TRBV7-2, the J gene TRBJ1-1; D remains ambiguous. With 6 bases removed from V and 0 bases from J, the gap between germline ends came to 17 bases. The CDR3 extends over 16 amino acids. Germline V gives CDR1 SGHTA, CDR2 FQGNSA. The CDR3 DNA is TGTGCCAGCAGTCCTTCGGGCCCGCCCATGAACACTGAAGCTTTCTTT. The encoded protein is CASSPSGPPMNTEAFF.

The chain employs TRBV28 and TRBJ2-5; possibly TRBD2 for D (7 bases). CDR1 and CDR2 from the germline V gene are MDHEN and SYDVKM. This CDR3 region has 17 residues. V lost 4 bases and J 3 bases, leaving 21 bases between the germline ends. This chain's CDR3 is CASSSPKRGAGEETQYF. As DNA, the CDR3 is TGTGCCAGCAGTTCCCCAAAACGGGGGGCTGGGGAAGAGACCCAGTACTTC.